A single sample gave rise to the 30 T cell receptor beta chains below, sequenced in a study of blood T cell repertoires in COVID-19. Sequenced by immunoSEQ multiplex PCR; TCRdb stores in-frame clones only, minus some. There are about 210,000 clones in the sample; roughly 79% occur only once, and around 10% lies in the top ten. Sequenced sample: PBMCs or T cells enriched from blood (not recorded which). These receptors were taken from a woman aged 50 to 65 with acute COVID-19.

The chain has TRBV3-1 (or the pseudogene TRBV3-2) and TRBJ2-5, with 8 bases that match TRBD2. From germline, CDR1 is LGHDT and CDR2 YNNKEL (reference sequence). The trim removed 9 bases at V and 3 bases at J, leaving 6 bases unmatched. The CDR3 extends over 13 amino acids. The CDR3 coding sequence is TGTGCCAGTTCGGGGACTAGAAAAGAGACCCAGTACTTC. Translated, it gives CASSGTRKETQYF.

The chain couples TRBV5-5 to TRBJ2-1; tentatively, D is TRBD1 (6 bases). The CDR3 totals 15 residues. Trimming removed 1 base from V and 0 bases from J, with 8 bases in between. The germline gives CDR1 SGHKS, CDR2 YYEKEE (reference sequence). The CDR3 spells CASSLIQGSYNEQFF. The DNA of the CDR3 is TGTGCCAGCAGCTTGATACAGGGCTCCTACAATGAGCAGTTCTTC.

This clone was seen only once. The chain recombines TRBV28 with TRBJ2-7; maybe TRBD1 (5 bases). CDR3 length equals 14 residues. From germline, CDR1 is MDHEN and CDR2 SYDVKM. Trimming left V 6 bases short and J 1 base short, with 13 bases between. In nucleotides, the CDR3 is TGTGCCAGCAGGCCCCCATCAGGGTCCTACGAGCAGTACTTC. The encoded protein is CASRPPSGSYEQYF.

The rearrangement uses TRBV2 and TRBJ2-7; D is possibly TRBD1 (8 bases). The CDR3 totals 12 residues. CDR1 and CDR2 (germline): SNHLY, FYNNEI. Between the trimmed V and J ends, which lost 6 bases and 6 bases, there was a span of 12 bases. The CDR3 region has the DNA TGTGCCAGCAGAACAGGGGGGGGCGAGCAGTACTTC. Translating gives CASRTGGGEQYF.

The chain is built from TRBV28 and TRBJ2-7, with 7 bases that match TRBD1. The ends lost 0 bases at V and 2 bases at J; junction bases unmatched: 7. Looked up from germline, CDR1 is MDHEN and CDR2 is SYDVKM. The CDR3 consists of 16 residues. The CDR3 DNA reads TGTGCCAGCAGTTTATGGTGGGACAGCACTACCTACGAGCAGTACTTC. This encodes CASSLWWDSTTYEQYF. Supplemented by reference TRBV28 and TRBJ2-7, the full variable domain reads DVKVTQSSRYLVKRTGEKVFLECVQDMDHENMFWYRQDPGLGLRLIYFSYDVKMKEKGDIPEGYSVSREKKERFSLILESASTNQTSMYLCASSLWWDSTTYEQYFGPGTRLTVT.

This clone was found a few times. The genes are TRBV21-1 and TRBJ1-4. TRBV21-1 counts as a pseudogene. The CDR3 runs to 16 residues. CDR3 loop: CASSKSNPSGNEKLFF. In nucleotides, the CDR3 is TGTGCCAGCAGCAAATCAAACCCGTCGGGTAATGAAAAACTGTTTTTT.

The V gene is TRBV30, the J gene TRBJ1-6; 7 positions agree with TRBD1. J gave up 7 bases and V 0 bases, and 6 bases lay outside the gene matches. The CDR3 is 15 residues long. The V gene's germline CDR1 is GTSNPN and CDR2 SVGIG (reference sequence). The CDR3 nucleotides read TGTGCCTGGAGTGTAATTTGGGACAGCAATTCACCCCTCCACTTT. This codes for CAWSVIWDSNSPLHF.

The chain links TRBV5-8 to TRBJ2-7; no definite D call. Between the trimmed V and J ends, which lost 1 base and 2 bases, there was a span of 10 bases. Germline V lookup: CDR1 SGHTS, CDR2 YDEGEE. This CDR3 has 14 amino acids. This CDR3 reads CASSLPSRTYEQYF. Here the CDR3 DNA reads TGTGCCAGCAGCTTGCCCTCTAGGACCTACGAGCAGTACTTC.

The chain uses TRBV5-8 and TRBJ2-1, with D unresolved. This CDR3 is 11 amino acids long. In germline, CDR1 is SGHTS, CDR2 YDEGEE. V was trimmed by 4 bases and J by 10 bases, leaving 9 bases between them. The CDR3 DNA sequence: TGTGCCAGCAGCCTCCGTATAGAGCAGTTCTTC. This codes for CASSLRIEQFF.

This clone appeared a single time. This chain connects TRBV18 to TRBJ2-1; 7 nucleotides agree with TRBD2. V dropped 3 bases and J dropped 5; count of bases not matched to a gene: 4. This CDR3 comprises 14 residues. Germline CDR1 KGHSH, CDR2 LQKENI. The CDR3 DNA reads as TGTGCCAGCTCACCGACCGGGACTAACAATGAGCAGTTCTTC. It is translated as CASSPTGTNNEQFF.

The gene calls are TRBV6-6 and TRBJ2-7, with D perhaps matching TRBD1 (6 bases). The CDR3 is made up of 13 amino acids. With 6 bases removed from V and 2 bases from J, the gap between germline ends came to 11 bases. Germline assignment: CDR1 MNHNY and CDR2 SVGAGI (reference sequence). CDR3 sequence: CASRGDKTYEQYF. Here the CDR3 DNA reads TGTGCCAGCAGGGGGGACAAAACCTACGAGCAGTACTTC.

J is TRBJ2-3 and V is TRBV6-5; 7 bases match TRBD2. CDR1 and CDR2 from the germline V gene are MNHEY and SVGAGI. V dropped 6 bases and J dropped 1; count of bases not matched to a gene: 7. The CDR3 is made up of 15 amino acids. The CDR3 sequence is CASRRTRGRTDTQYF. CDR3 nucleotide sequence: TGTGCCAGCAGGCGGACTAGGGGTCGCACAGATACGCAGTATTTT.

This sequence joins TRBV28 and TRBJ2-2, with TRBD2 matching over 11 bases. Germline trimming cut 4 bases from V and 7 bases from J; bases unmatched to any gene: 11. CDR1 MDHEN and CDR2 SYDVKM come from the germline V gene. The CDR3 is made up of 17 amino acids. This CDR3 reads CASSSPTSGSSNGELFF. The CDR3, as DNA: TGTGCCAGCAGTTCTCCTACTAGCGGGAGTAGTAACGGGGAGCTGTTTTTT.

CDR3 loop: CASSPMGRATNEKLFF. CDR3 nucleotide sequence: TGTGCCAGCTCACCGATGGGGAGGGCAACTAATGAAAAACTGTTTTTT. The chain carries TRBV18 and TRBJ1-4; no firm D call. This CDR3 comprises 16 residues. Trimming left V 3 bases short and J 0 bases short, with 11 bases between. Germline CDR1 and CDR2: KGHSH and LQKENI. The whole variable domain, remainder taken from reference TRBV18 and TRBJ1-4, is NAGVMQNPRHLVRRRGQEARLRCSPMKGHSHVYWYRQLPEEGLKFMVYLQKENIIDESGMPKERFSAEFPKEGPSILRIQQVVRGDSAAYFCASSPMGRATNEKLFFGSGTQLSVL.

The chain joins TRBV4-1 to TRBJ2-1; 7 bases are a match to TRBD2. Unmatched junction bases numbered 6, after V lost 4 bases and J lost 3 bases. This CDR3 comprises 15 residues. Germline-derived CDR1 and CDR2 are MGHRA and YSYEKL. The CDR3 sequence: CASSPGTSDYNEQFF. The CDR3, as DNA: TGCGCCAGCAGCCCCGGAACTAGCGACTACAATGAGCAGTTCTTC.

This chain uses TRBV18 with TRBJ2-3; tentative D call: TRBD1 (6 bases). Trimming took 1 base from V and 2 from J, leaving 7 bases between them. This CDR3 spans 14 amino acids. Germline-derived CDR1 and CDR2 are KGHSH and LQKENI. CDR3 sequence (DNA): TGTGCCAGCTCACCACAGGGGGTCACAGATACGCAGTATTTT. It encodes CASSPQGVTDTQYF.

The V and J genes are TRBV11-3 and TRBJ1-6; D possibly corresponds to TRBD1 (5 bases). The CDR3 is 14 residues long. Trimming shortened V by 5 bases and J by 8 bases, and 13 bases separated the two germline ends. Germline-derived CDR1 and CDR2 are SGHNT and YENEEA. This CDR3 is CASSRTRSDSPLHF. DNA for the CDR3: TGTGCCAGCAGCCGGACACGGTCTGATTCACCCCTCCACTTT.

V gene TRBV14 combines with J gene TRBJ2-1; 9 bases are a match to TRBD2. This CDR3 is built from 15 residues. In germline, CDR1 is SGHDN, CDR2 FVKESK. V dropped 4 bases and J dropped 9; count of bases not matched to a gene: 10. For the CDR3, the DNA is TGTGCCAGCAGCCGAGGGGCGGGAGGGCCGTCTGAGCAGTTCTTC. Amino acids: CASSRGAGGPSEQFF.

The chain joins TRBV4-2 to TRBJ2-2; a possible D gene is TRBD2 (5 bases). The CDR3 extends over 17 amino acids. Germline V CDR1 and CDR2: LGHNA, YNFKEQ. The germline V and J ends were trimmed by 0 bases and 1 base, with 12 bases remaining between them. This CDR3 is CASSQDLRGLNTGELFF. In DNA form, the CDR3 reads TGTGCCAGCAGCCAAGATTTGAGAGGACTGAACACCGGGGAGCTGTTTTTT.

This clone appeared a few times. The rearrangement links TRBV20-1 to TRBJ2-6; weak D call: TRBD2 (5 bases). The CDR3 sequence is 19 residues long. Trimming left V 3 bases short and J 0 bases short, with 21 bases between. Germline V gene lookup returns CDR1 DFQATT and CDR2 SNEGSKA (reference sequence). The DNA for the CDR3 is TGCAGTGCTAGTCCGGTACTTGGAGGAACAAACTCTGGGGCCAACGTCCTGACTTTC. Its translation: CSASPVLGGTNSGANVLTF.

The chain uses TRBV19 and TRBJ1-1; D gene uncertain. The germline V gene has CDR1 LNHDA and CDR2 SQIVND (reference sequence). CDR3 length equals 13 residues. V was pared by 2 bases and J by 3 bases, with 7 bases between. The CDR3 sequence: CASSIKRDTEAFF. CDR3 nucleotide sequence: TGTGCCAGTAGTATAAAACGGGACACTGAAGCTTTCTTT.

As DNA, the CDR3 is TGTGCCAGCAGGCTCGACAGGTTAGATTCACCCCTCCACTTT. Translation gives CASRLDRLDSPLHF. The chain recombines TRBV27 with TRBJ1-6; perhaps TRBD1 as D (6 bases). CDR3 length: 14 amino acids. V gave up 6 bases and J gave up 8 bases, with 14 bases separating them. CDR1 is MNHEY, CDR2 SMNVEV, per germline (reference sequence).

This clone was seen only a few times. The chain employs TRBV19 and TRBJ2-1; 11 positions agree with TRBD2. CDR1 is LNHDA, CDR2 SQIVND, per germline (reference sequence). The CDR3 length is 17 residues. The trim removed 4 bases at V and 4 bases at J, leaving 9 bases unmatched. The CDR3 reads CASSKGSGRATYNEQFF. CDR3 DNA: TGTGCCAGTAGTAAGGGTAGCGGGAGGGCCACTTACAATGAGCAGTTCTTC.

The sample holds one count of this clone. In DNA, the CDR3 is TGTGCCAGCAGTGTATACAGGGGTGAACTGTTTTTT. This translates into CASSVYRGELFF. This chain joins TRBV25-1 and TRBJ1-4, with 7 bases lining up with TRBD1. The CDR3 runs 12 residues. Looked up from germline, CDR1 is MGHDK and CDR2 is SYGVNS. V gave up 4 bases and J gave up 12 bases; unmatched junction bases: 5.

For the CDR3, the DNA is TGTGCCAGCAGCATCTCTAGCGGGGGAGACATCACAGATACGCAGTATTTT. It translates to CASSISSGGDITDTQYF. This chain links TRBV9 with TRBJ2-3; the match to TRBD2 covers 10 bases. The germline V gene has CDR1 SGDLS and CDR2 YYNGEE. Trimming cost V 4 bases and J 2 bases; bases outside gene matches: 10. The CDR3 runs 17 residues.

The V call is TRBV7-8, the J call TRBJ2-5, with D unclear. The V end lost 4 bases, the J end lost 5 bases, and 8 bases lay between the germline ends. The CDR3 loop spans 12 amino acids. Germline-derived CDR1 and CDR2 are SGHVS and FQNEAQ. CDR3 sequence reads: CASSSLGETQYF. As DNA, the CDR3 is TGTGCCAGCAGCTCTCTCGGGGAGACCCAGTACTTC.

This chain's CDR3 is CASSDNAGAGNQPQHF. The CDR3 DNA sequence: TGTGCCAGCAGTGACAACGCAGGGGCTGGCAATCAGCCCCAGCATTTT. This chain joins TRBV2 and TRBJ1-5, with TRBD1 as a possible D gene (6 bases). Between the trimmed V and J ends, which lost 3 bases and 2 bases, there was a span of 14 bases. The CDR3 is made up of 16 amino acids. The germline gives CDR1 SNHLY, CDR2 FYNNEI.

This clone was seen only once. The chain couples TRBV29-1 to TRBJ1-1; maybe TRBD1 (6 bases). The germline V gene encodes CDR1 SQVTM and CDR2 ANQGSEA. V lost 4 bases and J lost 3, with 9 bases in between. CDR3 length: 12 amino acids. DNA of the CDR3: TGCAGCGTTGGGACAGAATACACTGAAGCTTTCTTT. This encodes CSVGTEYTEAFF.

The J gene is TRBJ2-1, the V gene TRBV7-3, with D possibly being TRBD2 (6 bases). The CDR3 spans 15 residues. Germline values: CDR1 SGHTA, CDR2 FQGTGA. The V gene lost 2 bases and the J gene lost 6 bases, with 14 bases spanning the gap. The CDR3 spells CASSLVPGVSNEQFF. The CDR3 nucleotides read TGTGCCAGCAGCTTAGTTCCGGGAGTTTCCAATGAGCAGTTCTTC.

The chain combines TRBV20-1 with TRBJ2-3; TRBD2 might be the D (6 bases). The length of the CDR3 is 16 residues. The germline CDR1 and CDR2 sequences are DFQATT and SNEGSKA (reference sequence). V was pared by 3 bases and J by 4 bases, with 20 bases between. The CDR3 spells CSASAPGTPMADTQYF. CDR3 bases: TGCAGTGCTAGTGCCCCCGGGACTCCAATGGCAGATACGCAGTATTTT.